This T cell receptor beta chain was identified during a study of CD8 T cells in ankylosing spondylitis. Findings and caveats of the study: A TCR beta motif of under 10 highly homologous variants seemed to mark ankylosing spondylitis blood. Disease-associated clonotypes exhibited CD8+ identity and were relatively infrequent in peripheral blood. According to the report, clones linked to the disease were significantly enriched in matched synovial fluid samples taken from ankylosing spondylitis patients.

Quantitative barcoded 5'-RACE was used to prepare TCR beta libraries. TCRdb passed the 5' RACE reads through MiXCR, listing each CDR3 protein once. Of approximately 290,000 distinct CDR3 sequences listed, roughly 20% are singletons. V gave up 1 base and J gave up 0 bases, with 16 bases separating them. CDR1 KGHSH and CDR2 LQKENI come from the germline V gene. The CDR3 consists of 17 residues. A few counts support this clonotype. What it recognizes is unknown. The material sequenced was blood, either unsorted or a sorted T cell fraction (not recorded which). This TCR was recovered from a female donor with ankylosing spondylitis or in good health (not recorded which). This chain joins TRBV18 and TRBJ2-7; tentative D call: TRBD2 (6 bases). CDR3: CASSPLIHSGISYEQYF. The CDR3 region has the DNA TGTGCCAGCTCACCACTGATCCATAGCGGTATCTCCTACGAGCAGTACTTC. The whole variable domain, filled in from reference TRBV18 and TRBJ2-7, reads NAGVMQNPRHLVRRRGQEARLRCSPMKGHSHVYWYRQLPEEGLKFMVYLQKENIIDESGMPKERFSAEFPKEGPSILRIQQVVRGDSAAYFCASSPLIHSGISYEQYFGPGTRLTVT.